Presented here are 26 T cell receptor beta chains from one specimen sequenced in a study of blood T cell repertoires in COVID-19. Sequencing was performed with immunoSEQ multiplex PCR; in TCRdb, only in-frame clones are kept and a portion is missing. The sample has hundreds of thousands of clones; 70% to 90% are singletons. Sequencing used peripheral blood. These receptors were obtained from a man aged 50 to 59 with acute or convalescent COVID-19.

CDR3 in DNA: TGTGCCATCAGCGGGACTAGCGGGAATGAGCAGTTCTTC. It is translated as CAISGTSGNEQFF. This chain joins TRBV10-3 and TRBJ2-1; 12 bases match TRBD2. Trimming removed 6 bases from V and 7 bases from J; junction bases left unmatched: 1. This CDR3 is 13 amino acids long. Germline CDR1 is ENHRY and CDR2 is SYGVKD.

The chain joins TRBV30 to TRBJ2-1; TRBD2 agrees at 14 bases. The CDR3 totals 14 residues. V trimming: 3 bases; J trimming: 8 bases; junction bases outside the gene matches: 3. The V gene's germline CDR1 is GTSNPN and CDR2 SVGIG (reference sequence). The CDR3 DNA is TGTGCCTGGAGCGGGACTAGCGGGGGCTATGAGCAGTTCTTC. Amino acids: CAWSGTSGGYEQFF.

This rearrangement joins TRBV5-6 to TRBJ1-1; D remains ambiguous. With 0 bases removed from V and 4 bases from J, the gap between germline ends came to 13 bases. Germline V lookup: CDR1 SGHDT, CDR2 YYEEEE. CDR3 length: 15 amino acids. The CDR3 here is CASSLAGRARTEAFF. CDR3 coding DNA: TGTGCCAGCAGCTTGGCGGGGAGGGCTCGCACTGAAGCTTTCTTT.

This clone was observed a handful of times. V is TRBV2 and J is TRBJ1-2, with 8 bases lining up with TRBD1. The CDR3 is made up of 14 amino acids. Germline assignment: CDR1 SNHLY and CDR2 FYNNEI. Trimming at V came to 8 bases and at J to 5 bases, leaving 10 bases not matched to a gene. The CDR3 DNA reads TGTGCCAGCCCCCCCCTGGACAGGGTTTATGGCTACACCTTC. Its protein is CASPPLDRVYGYTF.

The chain is built from TRBV12-3 or TRBV12-4 and TRBJ2-3; TRBD1 might be the D (5 bases). The CDR3 runs to 13 residues. V lost 8 bases and J lost 8, with 17 bases in between. The CDR3 bases are TGTGCCAGCGCCGGACAACGCATGGGTACGCAGTATTTT. As protein: CASAGQRMGTQYF.

The rearrangement uses TRBV7-2 and TRBJ2-7; perhaps TRBD1 as D (5 bases). The germline V and J ends were trimmed by 5 bases and 3 bases, with 14 bases remaining between them. This CDR3 spans 14 amino acids. The germline CDR1 and CDR2 sequences are SGHTA and FQGNSA. CDR3 amino acids: CASSAGLMDYEQYF. In DNA form, the CDR3 reads TGTGCCAGCAGCGCAGGGCTTATGGACTACGAGCAGTACTTC. Together with reference TRBV7-2 and TRBJ2-7, the CDR3 gives the full variable domain: GAGVSQSPSNKVTEKGKDVELRCDPISGHTALYWYRQSLGQGLEFLIYFQGNSAPDKSGLPSDRFSAERTGGSVSTLTIQRTQQEDSAVYLCASSAGLMDYEQYFGPGTRLTVT.

This clone was seen once. The chain links TRBV6-5 to TRBJ1-2; D unresolved. There are 13 residues in the CDR3. Germline V gene sequence: CDR1 MNHEY, CDR2 SVGAGI. V lost 7 bases, J lost 5 bases, and 14 bases lay in between. Here the CDR3 DNA reads TGTGCCAGCAAATTAGCGACTCCTTATGGCTACACCTTC. This codes for CASKLATPYGYTF.

The V call is TRBV5-6, the J call TRBJ1-2; D uncertain. CDR1 SGHDT and CDR2 YYEEEE come from the germline V gene. The V end was cut by 0 bases, the J end by 8 bases, with 8 bases between. There are 12 residues in the CDR3. The CDR3 nucleotides are TGTGCCAGCAGCTTGGAGGGAGGCGGCTACACCTTC. Translating it yields CASSLEGGGYTF.

Regarding this clone: The sample carries other DNA sequences with the same CDR3. This CDR3 is CASSRTGDQPQHF. In DNA form, the CDR3 reads TGTGCCAGCAGCCGGACAGGGGATCAGCCCCAGCATTTT. This chain links TRBV6-5 with TRBJ1-5, with 9 positions matching TRBD1. Trimming removed 6 bases from V and 5 bases from J; junction bases left unmatched: 2. The CDR3 length is 13 residues. Per the germline V gene, CDR1 is MNHEY and CDR2 is SVGAGI.

The V call is TRBV27, the J call TRBJ2-3; a possible D gene is TRBD1 (5 bases). Germline CDR1 and CDR2: MNHEY and SMNVEV (reference sequence). There are 14 residues in the CDR3. V gave up 8 bases and J gave up 0 bases, with 12 bases separating them. The CDR3 DNA follows: TGTGCCAGCCGCCGTAAGGGGAGCACAGATACGCAGTATTTT. Translation: CASRRKGSTDTQYF.

The chain is built from TRBV14 and TRBJ2-3; 8 bases are shared with TRBD2. Germline assignment: CDR1 SGHDN and CDR2 FVKESK. CDR3 length: 14 amino acids. J was trimmed by 6 bases and V by 4 bases; bases with no gene match: 6. CDR3 residues: CASSPRTSLDTQYF. DNA for the CDR3: TGTGCCAGCAGCCCCCGGACTAGCTTGGATACGCAGTATTTT.

V gene TRBV7-2 combines with J gene TRBJ1-5; 9 bases align to TRBD1. CDR1 SGHTA and CDR2 FQGNSA come from the germline V gene. J lost 5 bases, V lost 2 bases, and 7 bases had no gene match. The CDR3 totals 16 residues. The DNA for the CDR3 is TGTGCCAGCAGCTTACGCGGGACAGGGAGGTATCAGCCCCAGCATTTT. Residues: CASSLRGTGRYQPQHF. The full variable domain, completed using reference TRBV7-2 and TRBJ1-5, is GAGVSQSPSNKVTEKGKDVELRCDPISGHTALYWYRQSLGQGLEFLIYFQGNSAPDKSGLPSDRFSAERTGGSVSTLTIQRTQQEDSAVYLCASSLRGTGRYQPQHFGDGTRLSIL.

This CDR3 reads CASSFGGARTEAFF. DNA of the CDR3: TGTGCCAGCTCTTTTGGGGGGGCGAGAACTGAAGCTTTCTTT. This chain uses TRBV5-5 with TRBJ1-1, with D possibly matching TRBD1 (6 bases). V gave up 7 bases and J gave up 5 bases, with 18 bases separating them. The V gene's germline CDR1 is SGHKS and CDR2 YYEKEE (reference sequence). The CDR3 runs 14 residues. Filled out from reference TRBV5-5 and TRBJ1-1, the complete variable domain reads DAGVTQSPTHLIKTRGQQVTLRCSPISGHKSVSWYQQVLGQGPQFIFQYYEKEERGRGNFPDRFSARQFPNYSSELNVNALLLGDSALYLCASSFGGARTEAFFGQGTRLTVV.

The rearrangement uses TRBV6-4 and TRBJ1-2, with D maybe TRBD1 (5 bases). Trimming removed 6 bases from V and 6 bases from J, with 14 bases in between. The CDR3 spans 13 residues. CDR1 is MRHNA, CDR2 SNTAGT, per germline. The CDR3 DNA reads as TGTGCCAGCAGCGGGAGGGGAAGGGATGGCTACACCTTC. It yields the protein CASSGRGRDGYTF.

This chain connects TRBV9 to TRBJ2-3; D might be TRBD2 (6 bases). Germline CDR1 is SGDLS and CDR2 is YYNGEE. Trimming removed 2 bases at V and 2 bases at J, with 12 bases between. There are 15 residues in the CDR3. DNA for the CDR3: TGTGCCAGCAGCGTGGCGGGACTCTTCACAGATACGCAGTATTTT. This codes for CASSVAGLFTDTQYF.

The chain uses TRBV27 and TRBJ1-5, with D possibly TRBD1 on 6 matching bases. The CDR3 runs 15 residues. CDR1 is MNHEY and CDR2 is SMNVEV in the germline V gene (reference sequence). Trimming stripped 2 bases from V and 6 bases from J, with 14 bases between. This chain's CDR3 is CASSLEGVSGQPQHF. The DNA for the CDR3 is TGTGCCAGCAGTTTAGAGGGGGTATCGGGTCAGCCCCAGCATTTT.

The V call is TRBV29-1, the J call TRBJ2-7; 11 nucleotides agree with TRBD1. This CDR3 contains 16 residues. Trimming cost V 3 bases and J 7 bases; bases outside gene matches: 14. Germline V gene sequence: CDR1 SQVTM, CDR2 ANQGSEA. For the CDR3, the DNA is TGCAGCGTTGATCGTCGGAGTGGGACAGGGGGTAGGGAGCAGTACTTC. It encodes CSVDRRSGTGGREQYF.

The J gene is TRBJ2-6, the V gene TRBV15, with D possibly TRBD1 on 5 matching bases. The CDR3 sequence is 17 residues long. Germline values: CDR1 LNHNV, CDR2 YYDKDF (reference sequence). Deletions cut 3 bases from V and 2 bases from J, with 14 bases between. The CDR3 sequence is CATSSPGKGPGANVLTF. The CDR3 bases are TGTGCCACCAGCAGCCCAGGGAAGGGTCCTGGGGCCAACGTCCTGACTTTC. The whole variable domain, remainder taken from reference TRBV15 and TRBJ2-6, is DAMVIQNPRYQVTQFGKPVTLSCSQTLNHNVMYWYQQKSSQAPKLLFHYYDKDFNNEADTPDNFQSRRPNTSFCFLDIRSPGLGDTAMYLCATSSPGKGPGANVLTFGAGSRLTVL.

This rearrangement joins TRBV4-2 to TRBJ1-1; D gene unclear. The CDR3 is made up of 14 amino acids. CDR1 is LGHNA and CDR2 is YNFKEQ in the germline V gene. V gave up 0 bases and J gave up 7 bases, with 12 bases separating them. DNA of the CDR3: TGTGCCAGCAGCCAAGAAGGAGATAGCCTTGAAGCTTTCTTT. It translates to CASSQEGDSLEAFF.

J is TRBJ1-3 and V is TRBV6-1, with D uncertain. CDR1 is MNHNS and CDR2 is SASEGT in the germline V gene. V was clipped by 0 bases and J by 0 bases, with 6 bases between them. CDR3 length: 15 residues. CDR3 bases: TGTGCCAGCAGTGAAGCGGCGGCCTCTGGAAACACCATATATTTT. It specifies CASSEAAASGNTIYF.

The chain joins TRBV29-1 to TRBJ2-1; D is unclear. In germline, CDR1 is SQVTM, CDR2 ANQGSEA. V lost 6 bases, J lost 9 bases, and 12 bases lay in between. The CDR3 has 11 amino acids. CDR3 DNA: TGCAGCGTCCCATTGGCGGTTGAGCAGTTCTTC. Translation gives CSVPLAVEQFF.

The gene calls are TRBV18 and TRBJ1-1, with D hard to call. CDR1 KGHSH and CDR2 LQKENI come from the germline V gene. This CDR3 contains 13 residues. V dropped 6 bases and J dropped 1 base, with 9 bases sitting between them. The CDR3 sequence: CASSLGENTEAFF. CDR3 nucleotide sequence: TGTGCCAGCTCCCTCGGGGAGAACACTGAAGCTTTCTTT.

This CDR3 is CASSWALTGDYGYTF. In DNA, the CDR3 is TGTGCCAGCAGTTGGGCCCTGACAGGGGACTATGGCTACACCTTC. The rearrangement uses TRBV6-2 or TRBV6-3 and TRBJ1-2; 8 bases fit TRBD1. Trimming removed 4 bases from V and 3 bases from J; junction bases left unmatched: 7. The CDR3 spans 15 residues. Germline V gene data show CDR1 as MNHEY and CDR2 as SVGEGT.

V usage is TRBV5-1 and J usage is TRBJ2-3; D is possibly TRBD1 (6 bases). V was cut by 4 bases and J by 8 bases, with 11 bases left in between. The CDR3 totals 12 residues. The germline V gene has CDR1 SGHRS and CDR2 YFSETQ. CDR3 DNA: TGCGCCAGCAGCACGGACAGCCGTACGCAGTATTTT. Translation: CASSTDSRTQYF.

The chain couples TRBV19 to TRBJ1-2, with a possible D match to TRBD1 (5 bases). The CDR3 is 12 residues long. Germline CDR1 LNHDA, CDR2 SQIVND (reference sequence). V was pared by 9 bases and J by 2 bases, with 10 bases between. The DNA for the CDR3 is TGTGCCAGCGCCGACAGAAACTATGGCTACACCTTC. Its protein product is CASADRNYGYTF.

The J gene is TRBJ1-6, the V gene TRBV19, with D tentatively TRBD1 (6 bases). Trimming left V 4 bases short and J 0 bases short, with 16 bases between. The CDR3 consists of 18 residues. CDR1 is LNHDA, CDR2 SQIVND, per germline (reference sequence). The CDR3 reads CASSTVGQTSSYNSPLHF. As DNA, the CDR3 is TGTGCCAGTAGTACCGTTGGACAGACGAGCTCCTATAATTCACCCCTCCACTTT.